Each of the 25 T cell receptor beta chains below was sequenced from the same sample in a study of regulatory T cells in long-lasting Graves disease. The time point: newly diagnosed GD, antithyroid drugs for less than 3 months. The TCR library was made from RNA that had been extracted from PBMCs in TRIzol. To make TCR beta libraries, researchers used iRepertoire HTBI primers and Arm-PCR of CDR3 regions. TCRdb processed the multiplex PCR reads anew with MiXCR; each CDR3 protein has one entry. The table includes about 470,000 distinct CDR3 sequences, more than 13% detected once. These same records also appear under a second study, on T cells in Graves' hyperthyroidism and ophthalmopathy.

Sequences were derived from peripheral blood mononuclear cells (PBMCs), sampled at new diagnosis, from a patient treated with antithyroid drugs. The receptors stem from a woman in her thirties with Graves disease.

This clonotype has more than one count but fewer than ten. The chain employs TRBV7-2 and TRBJ2-3; TRBD1 matches at 7 bases. The J call is in doubt because the DNA end fits TRBJ2-7 better. Germline V gene sequence: CDR1 SGHTA, CDR2 FQGNSA. This CDR3 is built from 14 residues. In DNA form, the CDR3 reads TGTGCCAGCAGCTTGGGACAGAGGACCTACGAGCAGTACTTC. Its protein is CASSLGQRTYEQYF.

For this clonotype: Germline is not matched at one junction end, which may reflect a read error. This rearrangement joins TRBV3-1 to TRBJ2-7, with 8 bases matching TRBD1. The CDR3 loop spans 15 amino acids. From germline, CDR1 is LGHDT and CDR2 YNNKEL (reference sequence). In DNA form, the CDR3 reads TGTGCCAGCAACCAAGAACCACAGGGGGCCTACGAGCAGTACTTC. It translates to CASNQEPQGAYEQYF.

This clonotype was recorded a few times. This sequence joins TRBV11-3 and TRBJ2-7; TRBD1 matches 9 bases. V was clipped by 5 bases and J by 1 base; unmatched bases: 6. The CDR3 spans 15 residues. Germline assignment: CDR1 SGHNT and CDR2 YENEEA. CDR3 coding DNA: TGTGCCAGCAGCGGGGACAGGGAAGGGTCCTACGAGCAGTACTTC. Protein: CASSGDREGSYEQYF.

This clonotype was detected many times. V usage is TRBV7-2 and J usage is TRBJ1-2; tentatively, D is TRBD1 (6 bases). Deletions cut 1 base from V and 4 bases from J, with 13 bases between. Germline V gene lookup returns CDR1 SGHTA and CDR2 FQGNSA. CDR3 length equals 15 residues. This CDR3 reads CASSLEVQGTYGYTF. CDR3 nucleotides: TGTGCCAGCAGCTTAGAGGTACAGGGCACCTATGGCTACACCTTC.

This clonotype has a count of ten or more. The chain combines TRBV27 with TRBJ2-3, with D possibly being TRBD1 or TRBD2 (5 bases each). CDR1 is MNHEY, CDR2 SMNVEV, per germline (reference sequence). The CDR3 consists of 13 residues. V was clipped by 6 bases and J by 6 bases, with 13 bases between them. CDR3 nucleotide sequence: TGTGCCAGCAGCGGGACGGGGCGCGATACGCAGTATTTT. Protein product: CASSGTGRDTQYF.

As concerns this clonotype: This sequence is one base from a far larger clone and is likely a read error. As the CDR3 is not closed by the conserved phenylalanine or tryptophan, this likely results from a read error. The V gene is TRBV2, the J gene TRBJ2-7, with 9 bases matching TRBD1. CDR1 is SNHLY, CDR2 FYNNEI, per germline. This CDR3 region has 14 residues. The CDR3 loop reads CATSDRDRAYEQYL. In nucleotides, the CDR3 is TGTGCCACCAGTGATAGGGACAGGGCCTACGAGCAGTACCTC.

This clonotype was counted many times. This chain links TRBV24-1 with TRBJ1-5, with D perhaps TRBD1 (5 bases). Germline values: CDR1 KGHDR, CDR2 SFDVKD. Between the trimmed V and J ends, which lost 9 bases and 1 base, there was a span of 24 bases. CDR3 length: 18 amino acids. The CDR3: CATVSGQGRGLSNQPQHF. Written as DNA, the CDR3 is TGTGCCACCGTGAGTGGGCAGGGACGAGGTTTGAGCAATCAGCCCCAGCATTTT.

This clonotype has a count of ten or more. This sequence joins TRBV6-4 and TRBJ2-3, with 11 bases lining up with TRBD2. Germline V gene data show CDR1 as MRHNA and CDR2 as SNTAGT. V shed 4 bases, J shed 6 bases, and the junction held 0 bases outside the gene matches. This CDR3 region has 13 residues. The CDR3 coding sequence is TGTGCCAGCAGTGCTAGCGGGAGGGATACGCAGTATTTT. The encoded protein is CASSASGRDTQYF.

At least ten counts were recorded for this clonotype. The V and J genes are TRBV2 and TRBJ1-2; the D gene is possibly TRBD1 (6 bases). Trimming shortened V by 6 bases and J by 0 bases, and 14 bases separated the two germline ends. The CDR3 has 15 amino acids. Germline loops: CDR1 SNHLY, CDR2 FYNNEI. The CDR3 bases are TGTGCCAGCAGCCTCCACAGGGACGCTAACTATGGCTACACCTTC. Residues: CASSLHRDANYGYTF.

This clonotype was observed at least ten times. The rearrangement links TRBV6-1 to TRBJ1-4, with D possibly matching TRBD1 (5 bases). Per the germline V gene, CDR1 is MNHNS and CDR2 is SASEGT. The CDR3 loop spans 13 amino acids. Deletions cut 3 bases from V and 7 bases from J, with 9 bases between. CDR3 protein: CASSDRVGEKLFF. The CDR3 bases are TGTGCCAGCAGTGACAGGGTCGGTGAAAAACTGTTTTTT.

This clonotype was recorded many times. J is TRBJ2-2 and V is TRBV30, with D possibly called TRBD1 or TRBD2 (5 bases each). CDR1 is GTSNPN and CDR2 is SVGIG in the germline V gene (reference sequence). V was clipped by 2 bases and J by 6 bases, with 19 bases between them. The CDR3 sequence is 16 residues long. In nucleotides, the CDR3 is TGTGCCTGGAGTTTCATTCCCGGGACGAGGGCCGGGGAGCTGTTTTTT. Translated, it gives CAWSFIPGTRAGELFF.

This clonotype was seen more than once but under ten times. CDR3 loop: CSVGLLGPQYF. In nucleotides, the CDR3 is TGCAGCGTGGGCTTACTGGGCCCGCAGTACTTC. The chain recombines TRBV29-1 with TRBJ2-5, with D unresolved. The germline gives CDR1 SQVTM, CDR2 ANQGSEA. The V gene lost 6 bases and the J gene lost 11 bases, with 16 bases spanning the gap. CDR3 length: 11 residues.

This clonotype was counted ten times or more. V gene TRBV20-1 combines with J gene TRBJ2-7; possibly TRBD2 for D (5 bases). The CDR3 extends over 14 amino acids. Looked up from germline, CDR1 is DFQATT and CDR2 is SNEGSKA (reference sequence). The germline V and J ends were trimmed by 6 bases and 2 bases, with 17 bases remaining between them. The CDR3: CSAAPGDSAYEQYF. The CDR3 bases are TGCAGTGCCGCCCCCGGGGATTCGGCCTACGAGCAGTACTTC.

This clonotype was counted between two and nine times. The gene calls are TRBV9 and TRBJ1-3; unclear D gene. In germline, CDR1 is SGDLS, CDR2 YYNGEE. The CDR3 sequence is 15 residues long. V lost 0 bases and J 1 base, leaving 8 bases between the germline ends. In DNA, the CDR3 is TGTGCCAGCAGCGTAGAGATTGGATCTGGAAACACCATATATTTT. Its protein is CASSVEIGSGNTIYF.

This clonotype appeared many times. The chain couples TRBV11-2 to TRBJ2-1; TRBD2 agrees at 7 bases. With V trimmed by 5 bases and J by 1 base, 11 bases remained unmatched. The CDR3 loop spans 17 amino acids. Germline V gene sequence: CDR1 SGHAT, CDR2 FQNNGV. CDR3 in amino acids: CASSRGKGGPSYNEQFF. The CDR3 DNA reads TGTGCCAGCAGCCGGGGGAAGGGAGGGCCGTCCTACAATGAGCAGTTCTTC. Full variable domain (outside the CDR3, taken from reference TRBV11-2 and TRBJ2-1): EAGVAQSPRYKIIEKRQSVAFWCNPISGHATLYWYQQILGQGPKLLIQFQNNGVVDDSQLPKDRFSAERLKGVDSTLKIQPAKLEDSAVYLCASSRGKGGPSYNEQFFGPGTRLTVL.

There are a few counts of this clonotype. A much larger clone is a single base away; this may be a read error. V is TRBV11-1 and J is TRBJ2-3; D ambiguous. The CDR3 sequence is 15 residues long. Per the germline V gene, CDR1 is SGHAT and CDR2 is FQDESV (reference sequence). V gave up 2 bases and J gave up 4 bases, with 13 bases separating them. CDR3 bases: TGTGCCAGCAGCTTAAACCGCGCCCGGGCAGATACGCAGTATTTT. Protein product: CASSLNRARADTQYF.

There are a few counts of this clonotype. The chain recombines TRBV19 with TRBJ1-5, with D possibly matching TRBD1 (6 bases). CDR1 and CDR2 from the germline V gene are LNHDA and SQIVND (reference sequence). V lost 5 bases, J lost 5 bases, and 10 bases lay in between. The CDR3 consists of 13 residues. The CDR3 coding sequence is TGTGCCAGTAGTCGACAGGTGGATCAGCCCCAGCATTTT. Translating gives CASSRQVDQPQHF.

The chain couples TRBV19 to TRBJ2-1, with TRBD2 matching 9 bases. Germline CDR1 and CDR2: LNHDA and SQIVND (reference sequence). This CDR3 comprises 16 residues. Trimming removed 5 bases from V and 7 bases from J; junction bases left unmatched: 12. The CDR3 spells CASSPPGLATGNEQFF. CDR3 nucleotide sequence: TGTGCCAGTAGTCCGCCCGGACTAGCGACGGGGAATGAGCAGTTCTTC.

This clonotype was recorded at least ten times. The chain joins TRBV20-1 to TRBJ2-7, with D possibly being TRBD2 (6 bases). The CDR3 loop spans 16 amino acids. Between the trimmed V and J ends, which lost 0 bases and 2 bases, there was a span of 17 bases. CDR1 and CDR2 from the germline V gene are DFQATT and SNEGSKA (reference sequence). The CDR3 DNA reads as TGCAGTGCTAGAGATCCAAGGAGCGGGTCGACCTACGAGCAGTACTTC. Its protein product is CSARDPRSGSTYEQYF.

The chain carries TRBV11-3 and TRBJ2-1, with TRBD2 matching 11 bases. Germline values: CDR1 SGHNT, CDR2 YENEEA. The CDR3 loop spans 14 amino acids. Trimming took 8 bases from V and 13 from J; bases not matched to a gene: 13. The DNA of the CDR3 is TGTGCCAGCTCCTTTCCTGGGACTAGCGGAGCCCAGTTCTTC. Protein: CASSFPGTSGAQFF.

This clonotype has ten or more counts. This rearrangement joins TRBV11-2 to TRBJ1-2, with D possibly matching TRBD1 (5 bases). The ends were cut back, 3 bases at V and 1 base at J, with 9 bases in the middle. This CDR3 is 14 amino acids long. Germline CDR1 SGHAT, CDR2 FQNNGV. CDR3 nucleotides: TGTGCCAGCAGCTTTTTGACAGATAACTATGGCTACACCTTC. Translated: CASSFLTDNYGYTF.

This clonotype was recorded many times. The rearrangement joins TRBV20-1 to TRBJ2-5, with TRBD2 matching over 8 bases. The ends lost 4 bases at V and 5 bases at J; junction bases unmatched: 3. This CDR3 is 12 amino acids long. Germline assignment: CDR1 DFQATT and CDR2 SNEGSKA (reference sequence). The CDR3 sequence: CSAKGLGETQYF. The CDR3 coding sequence is TGCAGTGCTAAGGGACTAGGGGAGACCCAGTACTTC.

This clonotype was seen repeatedly, ten times or more. The chain uses TRBV3-1 and TRBJ2-4; weak D call: TRBD1 (5 bases). V lost 6 bases to trimming and J lost 0 bases, with 9 bases between them. CDR3 length: 14 amino acids. Germline assignment: CDR1 LGHDT and CDR2 YNNKEL (reference sequence). The CDR3 bases are TGTGCCAGCAGTCTTACAGGAGCCAAAAACATTCAGTACTTC. It codes for CASSLTGAKNIQYF.

In its sample, this clonotype was seen a few times. The rearrangement joins TRBV5-1 to TRBJ2-7; no clear D. The CDR3 runs 13 residues. Germline V gene sequence: CDR1 SGHRS, CDR2 YFSETQ. Deletions cut 0 bases from V and 6 bases from J, with 10 bases between. CDR3 sequence (DNA): TGCGCCAGCAGCTTGGTGAGGTTTAGCGAGCAGTACTTC. This translates into CASSLVRFSEQYF.

In this sample, this clonotype turned up many times. The J gene is TRBJ1-1, the V gene TRBV5-6, with 10 bases aligning to TRBD1. Germline V CDR1 and CDR2: SGHDT, YYEEEE. The CDR3 totals 15 residues. After removal of 4 bases from V and 0 bases from J, the junction contained 3 bases not matched to a gene. The CDR3, as DNA: TGTGCCAGCAGCGCGGGACAGGGGATGAACACTGAAGCTTTCTTT. It specifies CASSAGQGMNTEAFF.